This T cell receptor (beta chain) was recorded in a study of T cell responses to AZD1222 COVID-19 vaccine. Whole-study context: Samples with a second dose at about 4 or about 12 weeks were pooled together.

Germline V gene data show CDR1 as MNHNS and CDR2 as SASEGT. There are 11 residues in the CDR3. The V and J ends lost 5 bases and 8 bases respectively, with 6 bases between them. Profiled with immunoSEQ multiplex PCR; TCRdb holds only in-frame clones, not every one. The data contain about 34,000 clones, approximately 88% of them singletons. The clonotype originates from an adult in good health. V usage is TRBV6-1 and J usage is TRBJ1-4; D not certain. Sequenced here: peripheral blood, sampled on day 0 of AZD1222 vaccination. CDR3 residues: CASSSEEKLFF. As DNA, the CDR3 is TGTGCCAGCAGTTCTGAAGAAAAACTGTTTTTT.